The 15 T cell receptor beta chains given below trace back to one sample, sequenced in a study of blood T cell repertoires in COVID-19. TCRdb's copy holds only in-frame clones and misses some; the assay was immunoSEQ multiplex PCR. The sample records about 220,000 clones, just over 85% being singletons. The sample comprised PBMCs or T cells enriched from blood (not recorded which). These receptors were collected from a middle-aged woman with acute COVID-19.

The CDR3 DNA reads TGTGCCAGCAGTTACTCGAGTGGCTCTGGGGCCAACGTCCTGACTTTC. Amino acids: CASSYSSGSGANVLTF. J is TRBJ2-6 and V is TRBV6-5; D is undetermined. The CDR3 runs to 16 residues. Germline loops: CDR1 MNHEY, CDR2 SVGAGI. The V end was cut by 0 bases, the J end by 0 bases, with 6 bases between.

This clone was picked up one time. This chain joins TRBV4-1 and TRBJ2-7; no firm D call. CDR1 and CDR2 (germline): MGHRA, YSYEKL. This CDR3 spans 14 amino acids. Trimming stripped 0 bases from V and 0 bases from J, with 6 bases between. CDR3 DNA sequence: TGCGCCAGCAGCCAAGACTCCTACTCCTACGAGCAGTACGTC. This gives the protein CASSQDSYSYEQYV.

The chain combines TRBV5-6 with TRBJ1-2; 9 nucleotides match TRBD1. Germline-derived CDR1 and CDR2 are SGHDT and YYEEEE. The CDR3 has 13 residues. V gave up 3 bases and J gave up 8 bases; unmatched junction bases: 5. The CDR3 DNA reads TGTGCCAGCAGCTCACAGGGGGCGCGGGGCTACACCTTC. Translated: CASSSQGARGYTF.

The chain couples TRBV19 to TRBJ1-6, with 9 bases matching TRBD1. The germline CDR1 and CDR2 sequences are LNHDA and SQIVND (reference sequence). Losses at the gene ends were 4 bases for V and 8 bases for J; bases not matched to a gene: 9. The CDR3 extends over 16 amino acids. The CDR3 here is CASSSTLQGADSPLHF. As DNA, the CDR3 is TGTGCCAGTAGTAGTACCCTACAGGGGGCGGATTCACCCCTCCACTTT.

The J gene is TRBJ1-2, the V gene TRBV2; 7 bases map to TRBD1. Trimming removed 11 bases from V and 4 bases from J; junction bases left unmatched: 7. CDR1 is SNHLY, CDR2 FYNNEI, per germline. The CDR3 loop spans 12 amino acids. CDR3 bases: TGTGCCGCTACAGGGGACGGCTATGGCTACACCTTC. This encodes CAATGDGYGYTF.

This clone was picked up one time. It is unclear where the CDR3 begins or ends on the DNA, so no DNA is shown, and the CDR3 is as TCRdb lists it. This chain's CDR3 is CASSSSAGAPTGQYV. The gene calls are TRBV27 and TRBJ2-7; the D call of TRBD1 is as the table states it, not checked on the DNA. CDR1 is MNHEY and CDR2 is SMNVEV in the germline V gene (reference sequence). Including both end residues, the CDR3 is 15 amino acids long.

CDR3 nucleotide sequence: TGTGCCAGCTCACCATCTTCTGAAAAACTGTTTTTT. It is translated as CASSPSSEKLFF. This rearrangement joins TRBV18 to TRBJ1-4, with D unclear. V lost 2 bases and J 7 bases, leaving 5 bases between the germline ends. Germline CDR1 reads KGHSH; CDR2 reads LQKENI. The CDR3 sequence is 12 residues long.

This clone was seen a single time. This chain connects TRBV15 to TRBJ1-1; D call uncertain. This CDR3 is 16 amino acids long. Trimming removed 3 bases from V and 0 bases from J, with 14 bases in between. Germline CDR1 and CDR2: LNHNV and YYDKDF (reference sequence). DNA for the CDR3: TGTGCCACCAGCAGGCCCCCTGCTCTAGTGAACACTGAAGCTTTCTTT. This codes for CATSRPPALVNTEAFF.

The V call is TRBV19, the J call TRBJ1-4; a weak D match, TRBD1 (6 bases). V was cut by 5 bases and J by 8 bases, with 15 bases left in between. The CDR3 has 14 residues. Germline V CDR1 and CDR2: LNHDA, SQIVND (reference sequence). The CDR3 loop is CASSVGQTIEKLFF. CDR3 DNA sequence: TGTGCCAGTAGTGTCGGACAGACAATAGAAAAACTGTTTTTT.

About this clone: The junction and the germline gene differ at one end; a read error may be behind it. The chain combines TRBV6-5 with TRBJ2-7; 7 bases are a match to TRBD2. Per the germline V gene, CDR1 is MNHEY and CDR2 is SVGAGI. The CDR3 has 12 amino acids. This CDR3 reads CASNYGGSEQYF. CDR3 DNA sequence: TGTGCCAGCAATTACGGGGGGTCCGAGCAGTACTTC.

The chain is built from TRBV9 and TRBJ1-3; D is unresolved. CDR3 length: 12 residues. Germline V gene lookup returns CDR1 SGDLS and CDR2 YYNGEE. The germline V and J ends were trimmed by 4 bases and 9 bases, with 11 bases remaining between them. CDR3 protein: CASSPFEGTIYF. CDR3 sequence (DNA): TGTGCCAGCAGCCCTTTCGAGGGCACCATATATTTT. The complete variable domain, with remaining parts taken from reference TRBV9 and TRBJ1-3, reads DSGVTQTPKHLITATGQRVTLRCSPRSGDLSVYWYQQSLDQGLQFLIQYYNGEERAKGNILERFSAQQFPDLHSELNLSSLELGDSALYFCASSPFEGTIYFGEGSWLTVV.

This chain uses TRBV14 with TRBJ1-5, with no clear D. The CDR3 loop spans 16 amino acids. Between the trimmed V and J ends, which lost 0 bases and 5 bases, there was a span of 14 bases. Germline V gene sequence: CDR1 SGHDN, CDR2 FVKESK. The CDR3 is CASSQDEVMGHQPQHF. CDR3 bases: TGTGCCAGCAGCCAAGACGAGGTTATGGGTCATCAGCCCCAGCATTTT.

The chain employs TRBV5-5 and TRBJ1-2; D is unresolved. Germline CDR1 is SGHKS and CDR2 is YYEKEE (reference sequence). This CDR3 is built from 10 residues. V gave up 9 bases and J gave up 6 bases, with 9 bases separating them. DNA of the CDR3: TGTGCCACAGAACTAAATGGCTACACCTTC. Amino acids: CATELNGYTF.

V and J are TRBV6-6 and TRBJ2-7; 9 bases are shared with TRBD2. Trimming removed 8 bases from V and 4 bases from J; junction bases left unmatched: 6. CDR1 is MNHNY, CDR2 SVGAGI, per germline (reference sequence). The CDR3 covers 13 residues. The CDR3 reads CASGLAGVYEQYF. The DNA for the CDR3 is TGTGCCAGCGGCTTAGCGGGGGTGTACGAGCAGTACTTC.

This CDR3 reads CASSPTGQEYEQYF. The CDR3 DNA reads TGTGCCAGCAGCCCCACGGGACAGGAGTACGAGCAGTACTTC. This sequence joins TRBV13 and TRBJ2-7; the match to TRBD1 covers 8 bases. This CDR3 region has 14 residues. Germline lookup yields CDR1 PRHDT and CDR2 FYEKMQ (reference sequence). Germline trimming cut 5 bases from V and 4 bases from J; bases unmatched to any gene: 7.